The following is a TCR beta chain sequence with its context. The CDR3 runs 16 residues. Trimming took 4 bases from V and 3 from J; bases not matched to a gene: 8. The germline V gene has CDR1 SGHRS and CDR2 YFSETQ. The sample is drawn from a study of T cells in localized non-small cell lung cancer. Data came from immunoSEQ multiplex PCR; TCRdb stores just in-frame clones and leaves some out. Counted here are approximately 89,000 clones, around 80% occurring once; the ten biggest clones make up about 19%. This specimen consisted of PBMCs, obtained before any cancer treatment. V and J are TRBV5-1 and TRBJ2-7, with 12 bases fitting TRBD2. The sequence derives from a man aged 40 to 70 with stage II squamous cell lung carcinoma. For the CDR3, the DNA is TGCGCCAGCAGCCCAGAGGGACTAGCGGGCTTCTACGAGCAGTACTTC. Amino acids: CASSPEGLAGFYEQYF.